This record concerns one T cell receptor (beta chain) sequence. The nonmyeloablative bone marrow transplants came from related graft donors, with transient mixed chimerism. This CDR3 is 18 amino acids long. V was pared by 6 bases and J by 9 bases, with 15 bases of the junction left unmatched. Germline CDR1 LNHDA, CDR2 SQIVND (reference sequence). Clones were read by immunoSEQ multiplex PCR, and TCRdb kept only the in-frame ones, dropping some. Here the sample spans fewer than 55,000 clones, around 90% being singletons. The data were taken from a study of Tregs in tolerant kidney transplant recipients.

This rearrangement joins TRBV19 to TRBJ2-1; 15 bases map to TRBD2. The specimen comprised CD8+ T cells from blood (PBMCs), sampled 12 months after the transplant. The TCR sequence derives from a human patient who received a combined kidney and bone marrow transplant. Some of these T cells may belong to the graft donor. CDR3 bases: TGTGCCAGTAGCCCCCAAGGACTAGCGGGGGGGGGCTTTCTTGAGCAGTTCTTC. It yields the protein CASSPQGLAGGGFLEQFF. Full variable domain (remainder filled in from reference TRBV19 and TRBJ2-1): DGGITQSPKYLFRKEGQNVTLSCEQNLNHDAMYWYRQDPGQGLRLIYYSQIVNDFQKGDIAEGYSVSREKKESFPLTVTSAQKNPTAFYLCASSPQGLAGGGFLEQFFGPGTRLTVL.